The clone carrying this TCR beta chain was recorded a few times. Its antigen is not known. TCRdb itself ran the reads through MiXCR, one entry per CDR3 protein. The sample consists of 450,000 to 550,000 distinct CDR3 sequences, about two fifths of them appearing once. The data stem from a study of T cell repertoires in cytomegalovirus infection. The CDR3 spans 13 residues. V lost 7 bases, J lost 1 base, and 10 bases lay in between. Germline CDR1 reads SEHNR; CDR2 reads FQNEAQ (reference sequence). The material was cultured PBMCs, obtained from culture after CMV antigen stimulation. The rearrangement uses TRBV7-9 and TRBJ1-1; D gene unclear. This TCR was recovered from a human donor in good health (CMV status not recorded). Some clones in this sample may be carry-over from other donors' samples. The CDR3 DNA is TGTGCCAGCAATAACGCAGAGAACACTGAAGCTTTCTTT. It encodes CASNNAENTEAFF.